This record covers a single T cell receptor (beta chain). No cognate antigen has been identified for it. No base-level quality is on record; no much larger clone is a single base apart. This specimen belongs to a study of blood T cell repertoires in COVID-19 (dated by TCRdb to the early 2020s). For the wider study: Collaborator samples came from the United States, Italy and Spain and covered acute and convalescent phases of COVID-19. HLA class I and class II types, where available, came from metadata supplied by the sample provider rather than from assay-based typing. The dataset comprised deeply sampled blood TCRbeta repertoires from subjects exposed to, actively infected with, or recovered from COVID-19. Samples came from the ongoing ImmuneRACE study (first 160 participants) plus 1,254 subjects from 6 global collaborators. The prospective study material was composed of cDNA or gDNA derived from T cells, B-cell-depleted T cells, or PBMCs. The repertoires were made available in a free public database intended to serve as a resource for research on the immune response to SARS-CoV-2. Nearly every sample came with metadata listing a de-identified subject ID, COVID-19 status, age in years and sex. Broad study findings and their caveats: Clinical and demographic metadata were provided uncurated, with the amount varying by source and participant.

Taken from cysteine to phenylalanine, the CDR3 has 13 residues. Solely the CDR3 DNA is kept, with 39 bases framed from the first base. In the germline V gene, CDR1 corresponds to MNHEY and CDR2 to SVGEGT. V is pared back by 6 bases and J by 8 bases, with 14 bases lying between the germline termini. Each collaborating institution followed its own protocols to collect whole blood in K2EDTA tubes. For TCRbeta analysis, collaborators shipped samples in one of three forms: frozen whole blood, isolated PBMCs, or DNA extracted from either of those sample types. TCRbeta CDR3 regions were amplified from genomic DNA by means of the immunoSEQ Assay, a bias-controlled multiplex PCR. Processing in the source paper ran as follows. Within the assay, amplification of reference gene primers was used to estimate how many nucleated cells each sample contained. Sequence reads were collapsed and filtered to measure the absolute abundance of every unique TCRbeta CDR3 rearrangement. Productive Simpson clonality was computed per sample as the square root of Simpson's diversity index over productive rearrangements. TCRdb took this table from immuneACCESS and kept in-frame rearrangements with V and J called. Such tables lack part of the clones; where checked against another copy, unresolved V genes explain under half of the gap, and the rest is unexplained. V, J and clone size reflect that table, while D and trimming were determined from the DNA. Here the sample has tens of thousands of clones; roughly 84% occur a single time. Approximately 5% of the sample belongs to the ten largest clones.

The rearranged chain carries TRBV6-2 or TRBV6-3 and TRBJ2-4, with TRBD1 tentatively as D gene (5 bases match). The specimen sequenced was peripheral blood. The clonotype originates from a woman aged 80 or older with acute or convalescent COVID-19. CDR3 sequence: CASSLGDRDIQYF. The DNA sequence reads TGTGCCAGCAGCCTAGGGGATAGGGACATTCAGTACTTC.